The TCR beta chain under discussion was sequenced for a study of cytomegalovirus exposure and HLA in healthy donors. Background on the study: Falling in the Caucasian-associated ancestry cluster were 81% of under 450 genotyped donors.

In the PCR, 60 Vbeta and 13 Jbeta primers were used. The table came from immunoSEQ multiplex PCR; TCRdb's copy has only in-frame clones and leaves some out. The data show some 110,000 clones, approximately 70% seen once. The CDR3 totals 15 residues. The V gene's germline CDR1 is SGHRS and CDR2 YFSETQ. Trimming took 4 bases from V and 0 from J, leaving 11 bases between them. The receptor's source is a man aged 25 to 40 in good health and CMV-seropositive. The V and J genes are TRBV5-1 and TRBJ1-3; D is unclear. Sequenced material: PBMCs. CDR3 sequence reads: CASSVGESSGNTIYF. The CDR3 nucleotides read TGCGCCAGCAGCGTAGGAGAATCCTCTGGAAACACCATATATTTT.